This T cell receptor (beta chain) was retrieved from a study of T cell changes during pregnancy in multiple sclerosis. Trimming took 0 bases from V and 2 from J, leaving 8 bases between them. The CDR3 is 14 residues long. CDR1 and CDR2 (germline): MNHNS, SASEGT. Assay used: immunoSEQ multiplex PCR; TCRdb lists only in-frame clones, some missing. The data show some 97,000 clones, over 85% seen once. This sequence originates from a female donor with multiple sclerosis, enrolled in a pregnancy study. The genes are TRBV6-1 and TRBJ2-7; perhaps TRBD2 as D (7 bases). Source: peripheral blood, taken in the second trimester of pregnancy. Here the CDR3 reads CASSEAGGAYEQYF. The CDR3 region has the DNA TGTGCCAGCAGTGAAGCAGGGGGGGCCTACGAGCAGTACTTC.